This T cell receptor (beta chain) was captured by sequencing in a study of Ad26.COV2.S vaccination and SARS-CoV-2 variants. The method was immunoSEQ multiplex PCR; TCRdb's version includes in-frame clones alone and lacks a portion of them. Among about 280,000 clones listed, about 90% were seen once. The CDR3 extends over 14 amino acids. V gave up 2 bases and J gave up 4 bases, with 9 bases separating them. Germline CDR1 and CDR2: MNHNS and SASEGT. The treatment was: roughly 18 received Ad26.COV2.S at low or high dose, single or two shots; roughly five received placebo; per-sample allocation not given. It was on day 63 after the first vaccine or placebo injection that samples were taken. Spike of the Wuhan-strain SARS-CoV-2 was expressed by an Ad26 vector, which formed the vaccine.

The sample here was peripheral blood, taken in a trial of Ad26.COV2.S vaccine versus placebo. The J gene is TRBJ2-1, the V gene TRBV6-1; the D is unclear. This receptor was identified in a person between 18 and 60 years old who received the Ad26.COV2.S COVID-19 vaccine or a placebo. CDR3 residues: CASSEPDMYNEQFF. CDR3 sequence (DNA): TGTGCCAGCAGTGAACCCGACATGTACAATGAGCAGTTCTTC.